This entry describes one T cell receptor (beta chain). This table comes from immunoSEQ multiplex PCR, and its TCRdb copy is limited to in-frame clones, with some not included. The data contain approximately 160,000 clones, roughly four fifths of them seen just once; the ten biggest clones take up around 3.5%. The data originate from a study of blood T cell repertoires in COVID-19. CDR1 is GTSNPN and CDR2 is SVGIG in the germline V gene (reference sequence). V was pared by 2 bases and J by 4 bases, with 19 bases between. This CDR3 comprises 16 residues. The V and J genes are TRBV30 and TRBJ2-3; perhaps TRBD2 as D (7 bases). The sequence came from a woman of 80 years or more with acute or convalescent COVID-19. The sequencing sample was made of peripheral blood. CDR3 bases: TGTGCCTGGAGTCGTACGGGGGGCTGGTCTCCAGATACGCAGTATTTT. This encodes CAWSRTGGWSPDTQYF.